In its sample, the clone carrying this TCR beta chain was seen a few times. This sample was included in a study of beta chain features in type 1 diabetes. Heparinised blood was drawn once per donor, averaging approximately 0.12 L. TCRB transcripts that were expressed got sequenced, as all of the isolated RNA had been reverse transcribed. Stem cell-like memory T cell samples underwent survey-depth immunoSEQ sequencing. They averaged around 1 million reads. Repertoires were generated with immunoSEQ multiplex PCR, while TCRdb's copy carries only in-frame clones and drops some. The sample holds roughly 14,000 clones, approximately 40% seen once. The sequenced sample consisted of stem cell memory CD4+ T cells from blood. This TCR was sampled from a woman between 40 and 50 years old in good health.

CDR3 protein: CASSGYRKGTDTQYF. The CDR3 bases are TGTGCCAGCAGCGGCTACAGGAAGGGCACAGATACGCAGTATTTT. The gene calls are TRBV7-6 and TRBJ2-3; TRBD1 might be the D (5 bases). CDR1 is SGHVS and CDR2 is FNYEAQ in the germline V gene. V was cut by 5 bases and J by 1 base, with 13 bases left in between. CDR3 size: 15 residues.